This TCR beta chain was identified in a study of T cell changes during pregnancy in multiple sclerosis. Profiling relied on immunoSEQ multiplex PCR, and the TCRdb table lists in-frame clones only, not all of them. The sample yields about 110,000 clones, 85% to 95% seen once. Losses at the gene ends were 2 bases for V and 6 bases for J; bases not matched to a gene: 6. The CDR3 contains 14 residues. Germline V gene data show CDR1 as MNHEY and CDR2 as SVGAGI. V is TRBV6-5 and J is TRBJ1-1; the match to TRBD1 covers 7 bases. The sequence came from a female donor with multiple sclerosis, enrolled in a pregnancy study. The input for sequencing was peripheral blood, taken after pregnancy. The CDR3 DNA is TGTGCCAGCAGTTACGGACAGGTCCGGGCTGAAGCTTTCTTT. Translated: CASSYGQVRAEAFF.